A selection of T cell receptor beta chains follows, all from one sample in a study of graft-versus-host responses after intestinal transplantation. The protocol was immunoSEQ multiplex PCR, while the TCRdb copy is restricted to in-frame clones and leaves out a portion. The profile shows over 85,000 clones, 85% to 95% of them singletons. These receptors have no known antigen. The sequencing used unstimulated CD8+ T cells sorted from spleen or lymph node cells, collected before intestinal transplant. These receptors originate from a human donor who received an intestinal transplant. CDR3s include the opening cysteine and the closing phenylalanine or tryptophan. The D gene is left open where the match is weak. Clone size is stated in some rows and not others, as once, few, many or a class when expanded.

cdr3_aa cdr3_nt d_call clone_size j_call v_call
CASSEGSGGLGGTQYF TGTGCCAGCAGCGAGGGTAGTGGGGGACTAGGAGGTACGCAGTATTTT TRBD2 . TRBJ2-3 TRBV9
CASSLATGQETQYF TGTGCCAGCAGCTTAGCAACAGGCCAAGAGACCCAGTACTTC . . TRBJ2-5 TRBV13
CASSPSGEGNTIYF TGTGCCAGCAGCCCCTCAGGGGAAGGAAACACCATATATTTT . . TRBJ1-3 TRBV5-4
CASSYDSRNEQFF TGTGCCAGCAGCTACGACAGTAGGAATGAGCAGTTCTTC . . TRBJ2-1 TRBV6-5
CASSSGTGVARSYNEQFF TGTGCCAGCAGCTCCGGGACAGGGGTCGCGCGTTCCTACAATGAGCAGTTCTTC TRBD1 . TRBJ2-1 TRBV5-6
CATSRGQGGNQPQHF TGTGCCACCAGCAGAGGGCAGGGGGGAAATCAGCCCCAGCATTTT TRBD1 . TRBJ1-5 TRBV15
CASSFPTGELFF TGTGCCAGCAGTTTCCCCACCGGGGAGCTGTTTTTT . . TRBJ2-2 TRBV27
CASSLFVPGSRYEQYF TGTGCCAGCAGCTTGTTCGTCCCCGGGAGTAGGTACGAGCAGTACTTC . . TRBJ2-7 TRBV5-6
CASSSNAKAGSRDEQFF TGTGCCAGCAGCTCGAACGCTAAAGCGGGCTCTAGGGATGAGCAGTTCTTC . once TRBJ2-1 TRBV7-9
CAISESSGSTDTQYF TGTGCCATCAGTGAGTCTAGCGGGAGCACAGATACGCAGTATTTT TRBD2 . TRBJ2-3 TRBV10-3
CASSDPGQGVSYEQYF TGTGCCAGCAGTGATCCGGGACAGGGGGTCTCCTACGAGCAGTACTTC TRBD1 once TRBJ2-7 TRBV2
CASSSIGALAKNIQYF TGTGCCAGCAGTTCAATCGGGGCACTAGCCAAAAACATTCAGTACTTC . . TRBJ2-4 TRBV27
CASSVGGGNEKLFF TGTGCCAGCAGCGTAGGTGGGGGGAATGAAAAACTGTTTTTT . . TRBJ1-4 TRBV9
CAISEGKFEAFF TGTGCCATCAGTGAGGGGAAATTTGAAGCTTTCTTT . . TRBJ1-1 TRBV10-3
CASNHDPIQVTYNEQFF TGTGCCAGCAACCACGACCCAATTCAGGTTACCTACAATGAGCAGTTCTTC . . TRBJ2-1 TRBV9
CASSRTLAQIYNEQFF TGTGCCAGCAGCCGAACGCTAGCGCAGATTTACAATGAGCAGTTCTTC . . TRBJ2-1 TRBV14
CASSAGTSSTDTQYF TGTGCCAGCAGCGCGGGGACCTCTAGCACAGATACGCAGTATTTT . . TRBJ2-3 TRBV5-6
CASSELGGNEQFF TGTGCCAGCAGTGAATTAGGCGGGAATGAGCAGTTCTTC . . TRBJ2-1 TRBV6-5
CASSLAESSYNEQFF TGTGCCAGCAGCTTAGCGGAAAGCTCCTACAATGAGCAGTTCTTC . . TRBJ2-1 TRBV7-6
CASSRTSGSSYNEQFF TGTGCCAGCAGCAGGACTAGCGGGAGTTCCTACAATGAGCAGTTCTTC TRBD2 . TRBJ2-1 TRBV5-8
CASRETGQGARSYGYTF TGTGCCAGCAGAGAAACGGGACAGGGGGCAAGGAGCTATGGCTACACCTTC TRBD1 . TRBJ1-2 TRBV5-4
CASSGGADSGANVLTF TGTGCCAGCAGTGGGGGGGCTGACTCTGGGGCCAACGTCCTGACTTTC . . TRBJ2-6 TRBV6-6
CASSVGGYEQYF TGTGCCAGCAGCGTAGGAGGCTACGAGCAGTACTTC . . TRBJ2-7 TRBV9
CASSLIQFYLGGYTF TGTGCCAGCAGCTTAATTCAGTTCTATTTGGGAGGCTACACCTTC . . TRBJ1-2 TRBV5-6
CASSLERPLYGYTF TGTGCCAGCAGCCTTGAACGGCCCCTCTATGGCTACACCTTC . . TRBJ1-2 TRBV2
CASSPKGGYEQYF TGTGCCAGCAGCCCCAAAGGAGGATACGAGCAGTACTTC . . TRBJ2-7 TRBV7-3
CASSLFVDRARGQPQHF TGTGCCAGCAGTTTATTTGTCGACAGGGCCCGAGGCCAGCCCCAGCATTTT TRBD1 . TRBJ1-5 TRBV27
CASSDRVGAYNEQFF TGTGCTAGCAGCGACAGGGTAGGGGCCTACAATGAGCAGTTCTTC TRBD1 . TRBJ2-1 TRBV7-7
CASSLRSGGAGVGTQYF TGTGCCAGCAGTTTAAGGTCAGGGGGAGCGGGAGTGGGTACGCAGTATTTT . once TRBJ2-3 TRBV28
CASSLEQGYTEAFF TGCGCCAGCAGCTTGGAACAGGGATACACTGAAGCTTTCTTT . . TRBJ1-1 TRBV5-1
CASSHSLGTLTYEQYF TGTGCCAGCAGTCACTCTCTTGGGACACTTACCTACGAGCAGTACTTC . . TRBJ2-7 TRBV6-5
CASSARDWYTEAFF TGTGCCAGCAGTGCCCGGGACTGGTACACTGAAGCTTTCTTT . . TRBJ1-1 TRBV6-1
CASSFYGGSNQPQHF TGCGCCAGCAGCTTTTACGGAGGGAGCAATCAGCCCCAGCATTTT . . TRBJ1-5 TRBV5-1
CASSQDLEAGANVLTF TGTGCCAGCAGCCAAGATTTGGAAGCTGGGGCCAACGTCCTGACTTTC . . TRBJ2-6 TRBV4-2
CASSLSPRAPDTQYF TGCGCCAGCAGCTTGTCCCCCCGGGCGCCAGATACGCAGTATTTT . . TRBJ2-3 TRBV5-1
CASSEAGVVDTQYF TGTGCCAGCAGCGAAGCGGGTGTGGTGGATACGCAGTATTTT . . TRBJ2-3 TRBV9
CASSSRGRKGADTQYF TGTGCCAGCAGCTCGAGGGGGCGTAAGGGTGCAGATACGCAGTATTTT TRBD1 . TRBJ2-3 TRBV7-3
CASSLDPDSYNEQFF TGTGCCAGCAGCTTAGACCCCGACTCCTACAATGAGCAGTTCTTC . . TRBJ2-1 TRBV7-6